The 27 T cell receptor beta chains below come from one sample, sequenced in a study of blood T cells in healthy people across ages (dated by TCRdb to about 2015). The library relied on 5' RACE. TCRdb names Illumina HiSeq 2500 as the instrument used. The second PCR ran for about 7 to 11 cycles and used a J-beta primer mix along with a sample-barcoded 5' primer. The public reads were run again by TCRdb, first through fastp at Q25 and then through MiXCR, and only productive beta chains were kept. Merged by CDR3 protein, the rows form single entries marked with the most common genes and DNA. The sample profile shows approximately 880,000 distinct CDR3 sequences; roughly 50% of them were found once. Roughly 12% of the sample is in the top ten clones. The sample taken for sequencing was blood. These TCRs come from a man younger than 45 in good health.

J is TRBJ2-5 and V is TRBV7-2, with 12 bases lining up with TRBD2. The J call is in doubt because the DNA end fits TRBJ2-7 better. The CDR3 loop spans 16 amino acids. Germline lookup yields CDR1 SGHTA and CDR2 FQGNSA. The CDR3 coding sequence is TGTGCCAGCAGCTTAGTTGGACTAGCGGGGTTCTCCGAGCAGTACTTC. This sequence encodes CASSLVGLAGFSEQYF.

This chain links TRBV20-1 with TRBJ1-6; weak D call: TRBD1 (5 bases). The CDR3 is made up of 16 amino acids. Trimming removed 0 bases from V and 9 bases from J, with 18 bases in between. Germline V gene data show CDR1 as DFQATT and CDR2 as SNEGSKA (reference sequence). The CDR3 region is CSARDRENLGRSPLHF. CDR3 nucleotides: TGCAGTGCTAGAGATAGAGAAAATCTGGGGCGTTCACCCCTCCACTTT.

In its sample, this clonotype was seen a few times. The genes are TRBV4-3 and TRBJ1-5, with unresolved D. CDR3 length: 15 residues. Trimming took off 0 bases at V and 7 bases at J, with 13 bases between the two ends. Germline values: CDR1 LGHNA, CDR2 YSLEER. CDR3: CASSQDSLKGQPQHF. Here the CDR3 DNA reads TGCGCCAGCAGCCAAGATTCCCTGAAGGGCCAGCCCCAGCATTTT.

A note on this clonotype: A much larger clone lies a single base off, so this may be a read error. The chain carries TRBV6-6 and TRBJ1-2, with unresolved D. The germline V gene encodes CDR1 MNHNY and CDR2 SVGAGI (reference sequence). CDR3 size: 13 residues. CDR3 DNA sequence: TGTGCCAGCATTTACAACCCCTACTATGGCTACACCTTC. Encoded protein: CASIYNPYYGYTF.

This clonotype was seen a few times. This chain connects TRBV6-5 to TRBJ2-3, with TRBD2 matching over 7 bases. This CDR3 has 13 residues. Germline-derived CDR1 and CDR2 are MNHEY and SVGAGI. V lost 6 bases and J lost 5; bases outside the gene matches: 5. In nucleotides, the CDR3 is TGTGCCAGCAGACGGGGGGTAGGAGATACGCAGTATTTT. Residues: CASRRGVGDTQYF.

The rearrangement joins TRBV30 to TRBJ2-7; 9 bases line up with TRBD1. CDR3 size: 14 residues. Per germline, CDR1 GTSNPN and CDR2 SVGIG (reference sequence). The trim removed 2 bases at V and 3 bases at J, leaving 5 bases unmatched. The CDR3 reads CAWSRDRGFYEQYF. The CDR3 DNA reads TGTGCCTGGAGTCGAGACAGGGGGTTCTACGAGCAGTACTTC.

In this sample, this clonotype turned up once. A read error may be the cause here, since a much bigger clone is one base away. The chain uses TRBV12-3 or TRBV12-4 and TRBJ2-3; D might be TRBD2 (5 bases). CDR3 length equals 14 residues. CDR3 coding DNA: TGTGCCAGCCATGGGCGGGCTTTCACAGAGACGCAGTATTTT. It specifies CASHGRAFTETQYF.

The chain employs TRBV6-1 and TRBJ2-1; a possible D gene is TRBD1 (5 bases). With 8 bases removed from V and 7 bases from J, the gap between germline ends came to 15 bases. This CDR3 is 13 amino acids long. CDR1 is MNHNS, CDR2 SASEGT, per germline. CDR3 coding DNA: TGTGCCAGCCGACGGCAGGGTGAGAATGAGCAGTTCTTC. This gives the protein CASRRQGENEQFF.

J is TRBJ2-7 and V is TRBV6-5, with 10 bases fitting TRBD1. Per the germline V gene, CDR1 is MNHEY and CDR2 is SVGAGI. The CDR3 spans 14 residues. V was clipped by 6 bases and J by 5 bases; unmatched bases: 7. CDR3 coding DNA: TGTGCCAGCAGCCGCCAGACAGGGGGCGACGAGCAGTACTTC. Its translation: CASSRQTGGDEQYF.

This clonotype was observed a few times. The chain recombines TRBV28 with TRBJ2-7, with D perhaps TRBD1 or TRBD2 (5 bases each). This CDR3 is 12 amino acids long. Germline V gene data show CDR1 as MDHEN and CDR2 as SYDVKM. The V and J ends lost 4 bases and 6 bases respectively, with 10 bases between them. In DNA form, the CDR3 reads TGTGCCAGCAGTTCGACGAGGGGCGAGCAGTACTTC. It is translated as CASSSTRGEQYF.

This clonotype showed up just once. This rearrangement joins TRBV6-8 to TRBJ2-3; 8 bases align to TRBD1. The junction had 14 bases not matched to a gene; V was cut back by 6 bases and J by 9 bases. Per germline, CDR1 MNHGY and CDR2 SAAAGT. This CDR3 has 15 amino acids. CDR3 sequence (DNA): TGTGCCAGCAGGCGACAGGGGCGCTCATGGGGGACGCAGTATTTT. Protein product: CASRRQGRSWGTQYF.

This chain links TRBV7-9 with TRBJ2-5; D unresolved. V was pared by 5 bases and J by 5 bases, with 15 bases between. Per the germline V gene, CDR1 is SEHNR and CDR2 is FQNEAQ (reference sequence). The CDR3 contains 14 residues. The CDR3 DNA sequence: TGTGCCAGCAGCCGCGTTGGGGAAATGGAGACCCAGTACTTC. Its protein is CASSRVGEMETQYF.

The rearrangement joins TRBV7-3 to TRBJ2-3; 11 nucleotides align to TRBD2. The germline V gene encodes CDR1 SGHTA and CDR2 FQGTGA. V was clipped by 8 bases and J by 2 bases; unmatched bases: 6. The CDR3 contains 15 residues. The CDR3: CASRSSGGSTDTQYF. DNA for the CDR3: TGTGCCAGCCGCTCTAGCGGGGGGTCCACAGATACGCAGTATTTT.

The chain has TRBV6-5 and TRBJ1-4; TRBD1 might be the D (5 bases). V shed 5 bases and J shed 16 bases, with 17 bases lying between them. Per germline, CDR1 MNHEY and CDR2 SVGAGI. The CDR3 runs 12 residues. CDR3 sequence reads: CASSRTGGDAFF. The CDR3, as DNA: TGTGCCAGCAGTCGAACTGGGGGTGACGCGTTTTTT.

This chain uses TRBV21-1 with TRBJ2-6. TRBV21-1 is deemed a pseudogene. This CDR3 has 18 residues. This chain's CDR3 is CASSKGGSDSSGANVLTF. The CDR3 region has the DNA TGTGCCAGCAGCAAAGGAGGCTCGGACAGCTCTGGGGCCAACGTCCTGACTTTC.

This clonotype was recorded a few times. As DNA, the CDR3 is TGCAGCGTTGAGCAGGGCACCAACACCGGGGAGCTGTTTTTT. Translation gives CSVEQGTNTGELFF. V usage is TRBV29-1 and J usage is TRBJ2-2; maybe TRBD1 (5 bases). CDR3 length equals 14 residues. The germline V gene has CDR1 SQVTM and CDR2 ANQGSEA. Trimming pared 3 bases from V and 2 bases from J, leaving 10 bases between.

The genes are TRBV5-1 and TRBJ2-2; TRBD2 matches at 9 bases. The V gene's germline CDR1 is SGHRS and CDR2 YFSETQ. The CDR3 consists of 16 residues. V lost 3 bases to trimming and J lost 4 bases; unmatched junction nucleotides: 7. The CDR3 sequence is CASSYLAGDATGELFF. In nucleotides, the CDR3 is TGCGCCAGCAGCTACTTAGCGGGGGACGCCACCGGGGAGCTGTTTTTT.

As for this clonotype: This clone may be a read error of a much larger clone one base away. The V and J genes are TRBV11-2 and TRBJ2-5; D is unresolved. CDR1 and CDR2 from the germline V gene are SGHAT and FQNNGV. The CDR3 is 16 residues long. CDR3 bases: TGTGCCAGCAGCTTAGTTTATGTGACTCCAAAAGAGGCCCAGTACTTC. Translation: CASSLVYVTPKEAQYF.

The chain links TRBV12-3 or TRBV12-4 to TRBJ2-6, with D possibly being TRBD2 (6 bases). This CDR3 is built from 17 residues. The V and J ends lost 8 bases and 0 bases respectively, with 17 bases between them. In DNA, the CDR3 is TGTGCCAGCTTTTTAGGCGGGGCCCACTCTGGGGCCAACGTCCTGACTTTC. Protein product: CASFLGGAHSGANVLTF.

This chain links TRBV10-3 with TRBJ2-7; 9 bases fit TRBD1. The CDR3 runs 12 residues. CDR1 is ENHRY, CDR2 SYGVKD, per germline. The junction had 4 bases not matched to a gene; V was cut back by 10 bases and J by 3 bases. The CDR3 nucleotides read TGTGCCACCACAGGGGGCCTCTACGAGCAGTACTTC. Residues: CATTGGLYEQYF.

The V call is TRBV6-6, the J call TRBJ1-2; D perhaps matches TRBD1 (5 bases). Germline CDR1 reads MNHNY; CDR2 reads SVGAGI (reference sequence). Trimming removed 5 bases at V and 4 bases at J, with 14 bases between. The CDR3 extends over 14 amino acids. The CDR3 sequence: CASSNLTVSYGYTF. CDR3 DNA sequence: TGTGCCAGCAGTAACCTGACAGTCAGCTATGGCTACACCTTC.

This clonotype was seen a handful of times. The chain uses TRBV27 and TRBJ2-1; D possibly matches TRBD1 or TRBD2 (6 bases each). Germline CDR1 MNHEY, CDR2 SMNVEV (reference sequence). V was pared by 5 bases and J by 4 bases, with 21 bases between. CDR3 length: 17 amino acids. The CDR3 coding sequence is TGTGCCAGCAGTACGGAAAGTGGGGGGCCGGGATACAATGAGCAGTTCTTC. Translation: CASSTESGGPGYNEQFF.

The DNA of the CDR3 is TGTGCCAGCAGACCCCTAGTTAGGACTAGCGGGGGGGTTTCCTACAATGAGCAGTTCTTC. Translating gives CASRPLVRTSGGVSYNEQFF. This chain joins TRBV6-2 or TRBV6-3 and TRBJ2-1; TRBD2 aligns across 15 bases. There are 20 residues in the CDR3. Germline loops: CDR1 MNHEY, CDR2 SVGEGT. With 6 bases clipped from V and 1 base from J, the junction kept 13 bases outside the gene matches.

This clonotype was seen only a few times. The rearrangement links TRBV7-9 to TRBJ1-2, with 9 bases lining up with TRBD1. This CDR3 has 14 amino acids. After removal of 5 bases from V and 8 bases from J, the junction contained 9 bases not matched to a gene. The germline V gene has CDR1 SEHNR and CDR2 FQNEAQ (reference sequence). CDR3 DNA: TGTGCCAGCAGCCTCGACAGGGGGGTCTACGGCTACACCTTC. Amino acids: CASSLDRGVYGYTF.

This clonotype was seen more than once but under ten times. DNA for the CDR3: TGTGCCAGCAGTTACTCGGTAGGGGGGATGAACACTGAAGCTTTCTTT. Encoded protein: CASSYSVGGMNTEAFF. The chain couples TRBV6-5 to TRBJ1-1; perhaps TRBD1 as D (6 bases). Germline loops: CDR1 MNHEY, CDR2 SVGAGI. Trimming removed 0 bases at V and 0 bases at J, with 11 bases between. This CDR3 is built from 16 residues.

In its sample, this clonotype was seen a few times. The V call is TRBV12-3 or TRBV12-4, the J call TRBJ2-7, with D tentatively TRBD1 (5 bases). V was clipped by 8 bases and J by 5 bases, with 13 bases between them. The CDR3 has 12 amino acids. The CDR3, as DNA: TGTGCCAGCGCTCCACAGGATAACGAGCAGTACTTC. Encoded protein: CASAPQDNEQYF.

This clonotype came up once. V usage is TRBV5-6 and J usage is TRBJ2-7, with D perhaps TRBD2 (5 bases). The V and J ends lost 3 bases and 0 bases respectively, with 10 bases between them. Germline V lookup: CDR1 SGHDT, CDR2 YYEEEE. This CDR3 is 14 amino acids long. The DNA for the CDR3 is TGTGCCAGCAGCTGGGAGCAGGACTCCTACGAGCAGTACTTC. Protein sequence: CASSWEQDSYEQYF. The full variable domain, completed using reference TRBV5-6 and TRBJ2-7, is DAGVTQSPTHLIKTRGQQVTLRCSPKSGHDTVSWYQQALGQGPQFIFQYYEEEERQRGNFPDRFSGHQFPNYSSELNVNALLLGDSALYLCASSWEQDSYEQYFGPGTRLTVT.